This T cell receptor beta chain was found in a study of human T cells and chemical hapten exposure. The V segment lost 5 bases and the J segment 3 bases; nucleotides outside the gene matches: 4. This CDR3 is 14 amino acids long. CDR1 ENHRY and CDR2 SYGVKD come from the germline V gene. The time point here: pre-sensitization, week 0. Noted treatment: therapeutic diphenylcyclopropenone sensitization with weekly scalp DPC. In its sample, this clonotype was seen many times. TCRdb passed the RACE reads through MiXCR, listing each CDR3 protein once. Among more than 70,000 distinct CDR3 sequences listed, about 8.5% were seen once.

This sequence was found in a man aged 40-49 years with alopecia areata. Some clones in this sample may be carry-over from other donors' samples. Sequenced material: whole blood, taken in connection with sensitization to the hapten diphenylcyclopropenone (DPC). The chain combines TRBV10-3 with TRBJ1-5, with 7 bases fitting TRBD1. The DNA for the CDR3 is TGTGCCATCAGTCAGGGGGGAAACAATCAGCCCCAGCATTTT. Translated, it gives CAISQGGNNQPQHF.